The source of this T cell receptor beta chain is a study of OX40 agonist ivuxolimab in advanced cancers. Study information: Patients were treated with ivuxolimab, an agonistic anti-OX40 (CD134) antibody.

Assay used: immunoSEQ multiplex PCR; TCRdb lists only in-frame clones, some missing. Here the sample spans about 62,000 clones, roughly nine tenths being singletons. Germline V gene sequence: CDR1 MNHEY, CDR2 SVGAGI. CDR3 length: 14 residues. Between the trimmed V and J ends, which lost 5 bases and 5 bases, there was a span of 15 bases. Material: CD4+ or CD8+ T cells sorted from blood, obtained in a trial of the OX40 agonist ivuxolimab. The clonotype originates from an adult with an advanced solid tumor such as melanoma, head and neck, liver or kidney cancer. The chain uses TRBV6-5 and TRBJ1-1; D ambiguous. CDR3 sequence reads: CASSPRNRGTEAFF. Here the CDR3 DNA reads TGTGCCAGCAGTCCTCGGAACAGAGGGACTGAAGCTTTCTTT.